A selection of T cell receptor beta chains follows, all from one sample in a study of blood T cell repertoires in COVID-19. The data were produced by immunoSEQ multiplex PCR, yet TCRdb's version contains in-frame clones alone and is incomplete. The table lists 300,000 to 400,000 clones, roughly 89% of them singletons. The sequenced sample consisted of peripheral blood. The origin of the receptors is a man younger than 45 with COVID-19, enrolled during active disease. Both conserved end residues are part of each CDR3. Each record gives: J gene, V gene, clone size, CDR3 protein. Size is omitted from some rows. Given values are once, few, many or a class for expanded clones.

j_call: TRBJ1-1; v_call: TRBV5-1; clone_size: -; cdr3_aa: CASSTLTRGDNTEAFF
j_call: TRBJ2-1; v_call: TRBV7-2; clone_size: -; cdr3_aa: CASSSYVGRGSEQFF
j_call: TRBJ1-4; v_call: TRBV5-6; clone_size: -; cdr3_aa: CASSLDRSNEKLFF
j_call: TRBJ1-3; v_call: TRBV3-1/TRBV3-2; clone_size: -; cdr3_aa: CASSQEGRPLSGNTIYF
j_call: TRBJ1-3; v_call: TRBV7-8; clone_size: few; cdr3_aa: CASSRDRGRSGNTIYF
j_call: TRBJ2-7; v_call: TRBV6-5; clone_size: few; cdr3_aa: CASSYSVDSYEQYF
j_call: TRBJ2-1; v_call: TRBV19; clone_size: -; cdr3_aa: CASSIASRGLNEQFF
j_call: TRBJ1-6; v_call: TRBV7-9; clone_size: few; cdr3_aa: CASSTQGGNSPLHF
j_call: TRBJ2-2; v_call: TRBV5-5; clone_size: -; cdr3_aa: CASSFTRLVNGELFF
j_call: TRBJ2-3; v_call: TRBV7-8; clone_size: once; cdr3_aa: CASSLASGRAGDTQYF
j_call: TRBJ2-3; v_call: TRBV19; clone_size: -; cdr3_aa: CASTQKSGPQYF
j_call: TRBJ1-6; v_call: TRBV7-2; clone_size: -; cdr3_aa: CASSHGQAYNSPLHF
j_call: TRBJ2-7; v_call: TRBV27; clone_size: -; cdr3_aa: CASRTQGVGSEQYF
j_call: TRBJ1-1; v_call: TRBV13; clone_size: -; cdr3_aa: CASSLDRGREAFF
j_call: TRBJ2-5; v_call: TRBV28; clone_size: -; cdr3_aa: CASSSMGRSDQETQYF
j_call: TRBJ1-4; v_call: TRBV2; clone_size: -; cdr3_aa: CASIIGPLNEKLFF
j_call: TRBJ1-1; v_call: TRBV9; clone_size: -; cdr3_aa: CASSVDPVNTEAFF
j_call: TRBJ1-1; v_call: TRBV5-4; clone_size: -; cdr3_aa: CASSLSQGSNTEAFF
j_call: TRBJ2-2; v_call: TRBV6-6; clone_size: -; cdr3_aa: CASSFKLTGELFF
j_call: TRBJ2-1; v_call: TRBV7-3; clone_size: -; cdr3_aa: CASSETGFNEQFF
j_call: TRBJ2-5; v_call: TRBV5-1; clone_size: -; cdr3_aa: CASSSGLAGGHETQYF
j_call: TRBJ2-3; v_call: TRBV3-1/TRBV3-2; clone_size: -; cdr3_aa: CASSQGRQSTDTQYF
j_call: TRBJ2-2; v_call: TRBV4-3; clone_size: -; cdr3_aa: CASSMDRRNTGELFF
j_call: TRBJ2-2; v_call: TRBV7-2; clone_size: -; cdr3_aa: CASSPRSGGTGELFF
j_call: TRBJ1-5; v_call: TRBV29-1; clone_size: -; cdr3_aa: CSVYRGVLNQPQHF
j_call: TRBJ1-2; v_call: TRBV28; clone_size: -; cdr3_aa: CASRGLGGYTF
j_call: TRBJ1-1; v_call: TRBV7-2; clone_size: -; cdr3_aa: CASSWDRGGTEAFF
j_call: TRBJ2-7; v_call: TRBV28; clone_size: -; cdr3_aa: CASSLSAGSYEQYF
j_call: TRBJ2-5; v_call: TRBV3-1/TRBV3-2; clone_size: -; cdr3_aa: CASSQELGGQETQYF
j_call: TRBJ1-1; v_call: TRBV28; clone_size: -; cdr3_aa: CASSSPLGGTEAFF
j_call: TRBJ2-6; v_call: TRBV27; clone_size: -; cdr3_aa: CASSLGRSNGANVLTF
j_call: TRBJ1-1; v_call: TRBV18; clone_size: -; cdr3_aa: CASSPPGGTEAFF
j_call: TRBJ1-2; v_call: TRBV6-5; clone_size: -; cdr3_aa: CASSYSGQGGYGYTF
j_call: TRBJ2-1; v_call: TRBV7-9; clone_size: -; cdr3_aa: CASSLVYRYNEQFF
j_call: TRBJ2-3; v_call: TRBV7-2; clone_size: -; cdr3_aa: CASSSSAIPGVDTQYF
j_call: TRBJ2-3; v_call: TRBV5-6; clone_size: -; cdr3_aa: CASSSLTGEDTQYF
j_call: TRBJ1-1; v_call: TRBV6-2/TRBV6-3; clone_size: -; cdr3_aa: CASSFWTGVNTEAFF
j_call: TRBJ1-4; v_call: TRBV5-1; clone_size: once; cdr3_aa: CASSLRGAGTGVEELFF
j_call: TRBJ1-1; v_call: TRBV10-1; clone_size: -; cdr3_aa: CASSESKGQGPSNTEAFF
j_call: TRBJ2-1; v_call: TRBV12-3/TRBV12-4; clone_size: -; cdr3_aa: CASRAGGYEQFF
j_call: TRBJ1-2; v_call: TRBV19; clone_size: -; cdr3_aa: CASTPTGANYGYTF